These T cell receptor beta chains were read from a single sample in a study of T cells and Merkel cell carcinoma outcomes. Data came from immunoSEQ multiplex PCR; TCRdb stores just in-frame clones and leaves some out. Among under 20,000 clones listed, approximately 87% were seen once. Sequencing was done on a sample of tumor tissue from Merkel cell carcinoma. The origin of the receptors is a human donor with Merkel cell carcinoma. CDR3s include the opening cysteine and the closing phenylalanine or tryptophan. A D gene is named only where the DNA matches it firmly. Clone size is stated in some rows and not others, as once, few, many or a class when expanded.

V gene	J gene	clone size	D gene	CDR3 protein	CDR3 DNA
TRBV5-1	TRBJ1-5	-	-	CASSLRGGSNQPQHF	TGCGCCAGCAGCTTAAGGGGGGGTAGCAATCAGCCCCAGCATTTT
TRBV4-1	TRBJ1-4	-	-	CASSQGPLSGRSGEKLFF	TGCGCCAGCAGCCAAGGACCTCTTAGCGGGAGGAGTGGTGAAAAACTGTTTTTT
TRBV11-3	TRBJ2-2	-	-	CASKMSNTGELFF	TGTGCCAGCAAGATGAGCAACACCGGGGAGCTGTTTTTT
TRBV6-6	TRBJ1-6	-	TRBD1	CASTGTVYNSPLHF	TGTGCCAGCACCGGGACAGTTTATAATTCACCCCTCCACTTT
TRBV5-5	TRBJ2-7	-	TRBD2	CASSLASGGEQYF	TGTGCCAGCAGCTTGGCTAGCGGGGGCGAGCAGTACTTC
TRBV5-4	TRBJ1-1	-	-	CASSLMTANTEAFF	TGTGCCAGCAGCTTAATGACAGCGAACACTGAAGCTTTCTTT
TRBV6-1	TRBJ1-2	-	-	CASSAEVYGYTF	TGTGCCAGCAGTGCAGAGGTTTATGGCTACACCTTC
TRBV4-2	TRBJ2-3	-	TRBD2	CASRRGQGRSGRAKNTQYF	TGTGCCAGCAGGAGAGGACAAGGACGTAGCGGGAGGGCCAAGAATACGCAGTATTTT
TRBV12-5	TRBJ2-5	-	TRBD1	CASGLGGTGETQYF	TGTGCTAGTGGTTTGGGGGGGACAGGAGAGACCCAGTACTTC
TRBV30	TRBJ1-4	-	-	CAWSVWSSNEKLFF	TGTGCCTGGAGTGTCTGGTCTTCTAATGAAAAACTGTTTTTT
TRBV5-1	TRBJ2-7	-	TRBD2	CASRWTSDNYEQYF	TGCGCCAGCAGATGGACTAGTGACAACTACGAGCAGTACTTC
TRBV30	TRBJ2-1	-	TRBD2	CAWMRTSYEQFF	TGTGCCTGGATGAGGACTAGCTATGAGCAGTTCTTC
TRBV19	TRBJ2-2	few	-	CASSSGIGTGELFF	TGTGCCAGTAGTAGTGGGATAGGCACCGGGGAGCTGTTTTTT
TRBV7-6	TRBJ1-2	-	TRBD1	CASSDRQGTIETF	TGTGCCAGCAGCGATCGACAGGGAACGATAGAGACCTTC
TRBV29-1	TRBJ2-7	-	TRBD1	CSVEGETGDYEQYF	TGCAGCGTGGAGGGAGAGACAGGGGACTACGAGCAGTACTTC
TRBV2	TRBJ1-4	-	TRBD1	CASLSASTGTENEKLFF	TGTGCCAGCCTCAGTGCTTCGACCGGGACAGAGAATGAAAAACTGTTTTTT
TRBV29-1	TRBJ2-7	-	TRBD1	CSVSGTGNDEQYF	TGCAGCGTGTCCGGGACAGGAAATGACGAGCAGTACTTC
TRBV14	TRBJ1-1	-	-	CASSFARRAGEAFF	TGTGCCAGCAGCTTCGCCCGCAGGGCGGGGGAAGCTTTCTTT
TRBV18	TRBJ2-3	-	-	CASSIGLTDTQYF	TGTGCCAGCTCCATCGGGCTCACAGATACGCAGTATTTT
TRBV9	TRBJ1-4	-	-	CASSVYGGTNEKLFF	TGTGCCAGCAGCGTATACGGTGGGACTAATGAAAAACTGTTTTTT
TRBV2	TRBJ1-1	-	TRBD1	CASTQTGVGTEAFF	TGTGCCAGCACCCAAACAGGGGTGGGCACTGAAGCTTTCTTT
TRBV30	TRBJ1-2	-	TRBD1	CAWGQANYGYTF	TGTGCCTGGGGACAGGCTAACTATGGCTACACCTTC
TRBV5-1	TRBJ2-1	-	-	CASTLSGYNEQFF	TGCGCCAGCACCCTTAGCGGTTACAATGAGCAGTTCTTC
TRBV28	TRBJ2-2	-	-	CASSFLARTTNTGELFF	TGTGCTAGCAGTTTTCTCGCGCGCACTACGAACACCGGGGAGCTGTTTTTT
TRBV18	TRBJ1-1	few	-	CASSPPSGLLNTEAFF	TGTGCCAGCTCACCACCGTCGGGACTGCTGAACACTGAAGCTTTCTTT
TRBV19	TRBJ2-5	-	-	CASSLRYQETQYF	TGTGCCAGTAGTCTGCGGTACCAAGAGACCCAGTACTTC
TRBV19	TRBJ1-6	-	TRBD1	CASSTNNLGTGDSSLHF	TGTGCCAGTAGTACGAACAACCTCGGGACAGGGGATTCATCCCTCCACTTT
TRBV10-1	TRBJ2-7	-	TRBD1	CASPGQNPYEQYF	TGCGCCAGCCCGGGACAGAACCCCTACGAGCAGTACTTC
TRBV11-2	TRBJ2-2	-	TRBD1	CASSQDRGPAGELFF	TGTGCCAGCAGCCAAGACAGGGGTCCTGCCGGGGAGCTGTTTTTT
TRBV7-3	TRBJ2-6	-	-	CASSFRVTGANVLTF	TGTGCCAGCAGCTTTAGAGTTACTGGGGCCAATGTCCTGACTTTC
TRBV2	TRBJ2-7	-	TRBD1	CASSGDRTAYEQYF	TGTGCCAGCAGTGGGGACAGGACCGCCTACGAGCAGTACTTC
TRBV9	TRBJ2-2	few	TRBD2	CASSVDSGGANTGELFF	TGTGCCAGCAGCGTAGATAGCGGGGGGGCGAACACCGGGGAGCTGTTTTTT
TRBV7-2	TRBJ2-1	-	TRBD2	CASSLSGGDGWNEQFF	TGTGCCAGCAGCTTGTCTGGGGGGGACGGGTGGAATGAGCAGTTCTTC
TRBV7-9	TRBJ2-7	-	-	CASQGLYEQYF	TGTGCCAGCCAGGGTCTCTACGAGCAGTACTTC
TRBV5-1	TRBJ2-2	-	TRBD2	CANSPSVAGDDGELFF	TGCGCCAACAGCCCCAGCGTAGCGGGAGACGACGGGGAGCTGTTTTTT